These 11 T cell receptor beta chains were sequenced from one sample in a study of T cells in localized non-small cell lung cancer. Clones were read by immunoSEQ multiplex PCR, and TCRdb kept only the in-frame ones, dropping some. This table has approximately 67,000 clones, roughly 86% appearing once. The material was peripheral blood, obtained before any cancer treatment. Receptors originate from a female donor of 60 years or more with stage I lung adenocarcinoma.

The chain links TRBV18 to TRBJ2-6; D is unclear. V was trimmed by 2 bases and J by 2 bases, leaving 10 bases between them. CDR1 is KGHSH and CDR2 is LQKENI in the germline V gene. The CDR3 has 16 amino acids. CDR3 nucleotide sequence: TGTGCCAGCTCACCAGAAAGAAGGGCTGGGGCCAACGTCCTGACTTTC. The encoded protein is CASSPERRAGANVLTF.

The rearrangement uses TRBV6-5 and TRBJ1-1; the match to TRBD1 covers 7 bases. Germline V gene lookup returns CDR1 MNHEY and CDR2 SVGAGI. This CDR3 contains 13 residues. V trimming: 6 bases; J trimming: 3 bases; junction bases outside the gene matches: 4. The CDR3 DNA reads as TGTGCCAGCAGGAACAGGGGTGACACTGAAGCTTTCTTT. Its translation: CASRNRGDTEAFF.

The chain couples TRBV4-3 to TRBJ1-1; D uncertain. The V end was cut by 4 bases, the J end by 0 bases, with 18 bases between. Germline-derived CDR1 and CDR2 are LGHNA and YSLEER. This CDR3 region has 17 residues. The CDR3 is CASSRRAEGRMNTEAFF. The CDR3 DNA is TGCGCCAGCAGCCGAAGGGCCGAAGGCAGGATGAACACTGAAGCTTTCTTT.

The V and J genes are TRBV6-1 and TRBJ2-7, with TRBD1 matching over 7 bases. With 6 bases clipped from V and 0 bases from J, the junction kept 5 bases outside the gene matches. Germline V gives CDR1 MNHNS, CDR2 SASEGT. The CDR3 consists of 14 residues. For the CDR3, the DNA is TGTGCCAGCAGGAAGACAGGGAGCTCCTACGAGCAGTACTTC. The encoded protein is CASRKTGSSYEQYF.

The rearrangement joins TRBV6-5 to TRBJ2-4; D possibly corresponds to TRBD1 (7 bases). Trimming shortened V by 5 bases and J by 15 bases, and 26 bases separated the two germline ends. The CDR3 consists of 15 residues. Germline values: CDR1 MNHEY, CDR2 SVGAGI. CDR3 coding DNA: TGTGCCAGCAGTCAGCCCGGTGGCAGGGGGGATTTAGGGTACTTC. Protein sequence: CASSQPGGRGDLGYF.

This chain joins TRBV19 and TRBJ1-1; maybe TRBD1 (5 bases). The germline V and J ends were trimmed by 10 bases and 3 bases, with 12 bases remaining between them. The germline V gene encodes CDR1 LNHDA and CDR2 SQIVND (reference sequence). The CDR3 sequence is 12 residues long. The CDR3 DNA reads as TGTGCCACCCGACGGGGGGACACTGAAGCTTTCTTT. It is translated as CATRRGDTEAFF.

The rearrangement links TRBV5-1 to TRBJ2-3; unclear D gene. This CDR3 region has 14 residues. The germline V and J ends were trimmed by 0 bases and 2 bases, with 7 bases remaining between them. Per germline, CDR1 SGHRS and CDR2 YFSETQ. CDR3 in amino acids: CASSLADHTDTQYF. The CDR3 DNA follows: TGCGCCAGCAGCTTGGCTGATCACACAGATACGCAGTATTTT.

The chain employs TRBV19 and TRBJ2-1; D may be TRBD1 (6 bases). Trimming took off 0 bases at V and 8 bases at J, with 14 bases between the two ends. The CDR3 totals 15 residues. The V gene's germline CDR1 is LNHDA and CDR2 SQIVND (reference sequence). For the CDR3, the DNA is TGTGCCAGTAGTATAGACCGACCGACAGGCGATGAGCAGTTCTTC. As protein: CASSIDRPTGDEQFF.

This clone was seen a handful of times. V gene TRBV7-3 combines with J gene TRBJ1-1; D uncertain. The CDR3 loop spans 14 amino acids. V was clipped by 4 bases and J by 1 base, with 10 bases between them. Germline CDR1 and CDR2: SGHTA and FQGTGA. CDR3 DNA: TGTGCCAGCAGCTCCGGACCGACGAACACTGAAGCTTTCTTT. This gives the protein CASSSGPTNTEAFF. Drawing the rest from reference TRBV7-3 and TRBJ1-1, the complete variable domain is GAGVSQTPSNKVTEKGKYVELRCDPISGHTALYWYRQSLGQGPEFLIYFQGTGAADDSGLPNDRFFAVRPEGSVSTLKIQRTERGDSAVYLCASSSGPTNTEAFFGQGTRLTVV.

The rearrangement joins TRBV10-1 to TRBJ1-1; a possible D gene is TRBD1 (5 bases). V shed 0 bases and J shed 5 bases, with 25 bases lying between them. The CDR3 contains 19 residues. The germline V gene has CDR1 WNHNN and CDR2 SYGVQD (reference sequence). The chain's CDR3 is CASSESKGKTGPLGTEAFF. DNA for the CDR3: TGCGCCAGCAGTGAGTCAAAGGGAAAAACAGGACCCCTGGGGACTGAAGCTTTCTTT.

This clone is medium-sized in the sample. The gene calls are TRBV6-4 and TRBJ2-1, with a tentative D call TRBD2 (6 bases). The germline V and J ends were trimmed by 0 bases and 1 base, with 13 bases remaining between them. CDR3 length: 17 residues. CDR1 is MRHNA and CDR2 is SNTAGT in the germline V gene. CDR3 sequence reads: CASSDSTGGGSYNEQFF. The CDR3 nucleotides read TGTGCCAGCAGTGACTCGACGGGTGGGGGGTCCTACAATGAGCAGTTCTTC.